This is a list of T cell receptor beta chains from one sample in a study of cytomegalovirus exposure and HLA in healthy donors. The assay was immunoSEQ multiplex PCR, and TCRdb's table has in-frame clones only and misses some. The profile shows roughly 100,000 clones, roughly 70% of them singletons. The sample comprised PBMCs. All receptors come from a male donor in good health and CMV-seropositive. Each CDR3 is given with its conserved first and last residue. A D gene is named only where the DNA matches it firmly. Clone sizes are given selectively: once, few, many, or a class where the clone is expanded.

>TRBV7-6|TRBJ2-7|TRBD2|few
CASKTSAFDEQYF
TGTGCCAGCAAAACTAGCGCTTTTGACGAGCAGTACTTC
>TRBV21-1|TRBJ2-7|-|-
CASSKGTSGGSIEQYF
TGTGCCAGCAGCAAGGGCACTAGCGGGGGCTCGATCGAGCAGTACTTC
>TRBV18|TRBJ1-5|-|-
CASSGVWNQPQNF
TGTGCCAGCTCCGGGGTGTGGAATCAGCCCCAGAATTTT
>TRBV18|TRBJ2-1|TRBD2|-
CASSPTGTSGYNEQFF
TGTGCCAGCTCACCGACCGGGACTAGCGGATACAATGAGCAGTTCTTC
>TRBV7-2|TRBJ2-1|TRBD2|-
CASSLQAGSGNEQFF
TGTGCCAGCAGCTTACAAGCGGGATCAGGGAATGAGCAGTTCTTC
>TRBV27|TRBJ2-7|TRBD1|-
CASQAPGTGDYEQYF
TGTGCCAGCCAAGCACCCGGGACAGGAGACTACGAGCAGTACTTC
>TRBV18|TRBJ2-5|-|-
CASSPNFGETQYF
TGTGCCAGCTCACCGAATTTCGGAGAGACCCAGTACTTC
>TRBV6-4|TRBJ2-3|TRBD2|-
CASSDGGGAGDTQYF
TGTGCCAGCAGTGATGGCGGGGGGGCCGGGGATACGCAGTATTTT
>TRBV7-2|TRBJ2-3|TRBD2|-
CASGDFARGNTQYF
TGTGCCAGCGGGGACTTCGCGCGGGGGAATACGCAGTATTTT
>TRBV30|TRBJ1-5|TRBD1|-
CAWSGDRGYESNQPQHF
TGTGCCTGGAGTGGGGACAGGGGCTATGAAAGCAATCAGCCCCAGCATTTT
>TRBV2|TRBJ2-7|-|-
CASRLFYEQYF
TGTGCCAGCAGACTATTCTACGAGCAGTACTTC
>TRBV18|TRBJ2-1|-|-
CASSLQNTGNNEQFF
TGTGCCAGCTCACTCCAAAACACAGGGAACAATGAGCAGTTCTTC
>TRBV4-2|TRBJ1-4|-|-
CASSQDQAGNEKLFF
TGTGCCAGCAGCCAAGATCAGGCTGGAAATGAAAAACTGTTTTTT
>TRBV7-2|TRBJ1-1|TRBD1|-
CASSLTGEGITEAFF
TGTGCCAGCAGCCTCACAGGGGAAGGGATCACTGAAGCTTTCTTT
>TRBV7-2|TRBJ1-3|-|-
CASSTRGLGLGNTIYF
TGTGCCAGCAGCACCAGGGGTCTCGGGCTGGGAAACACCATATATTTT
>TRBV28|TRBJ2-7|-|-
CASSLLSSYEQYF
TGTGCCAGCAGTCTTCTATCCTCCTACGAGCAGTACTTC
>TRBV9|TRBJ1-1|-|-
CASSVGQGGFTEAFF
TGTGCCAGCAGCGTAGGTCAGGGTGGGTTCACTGAAGCTTTCTTT
>TRBV5-1|TRBJ2-2|-|-
CASSLRQDTGELFF
TGCGCCAGCAGCTTGCGCCAGGACACCGGGGAGCTGTTTTTT
>TRBV7-2|TRBJ2-3|TRBD1|-
CASSSGQGLYTDTQYF
TGTGCCAGCAGCTCCGGACAGGGCCTTTACACAGATACGCAGTATTTT
>TRBV7-3|TRBJ2-1|-|-
CASSLVGGPANEQFF
TGTGCCAGCAGCTTAGTGGGGGGGCCAGCGAATGAGCAGTTCTTC
>TRBV6-1|TRBJ2-1|TRBD1|-
CASSQTGYNEQFF
TGTGCCAGCAGCCAGACAGGGTACAATGAGCAGTTCTTC
>TRBV4-2|TRBJ2-7|-|few
CASSQPYEIYEQYF
TGTGCCAGCAGCCAGCCGTATGAGATCTACGAGCAGTACTTC
>TRBV4-3|TRBJ2-2|TRBD1|-
CASSQTSDRSGELFF
TGCGCCAGCAGCCAAACATCGGACAGGTCCGGGGAGCTGTTTTTT
>TRBV10-3|TRBJ2-1|TRBD2|-
CAISQLAGGMNEQFF
TGTGCCATCAGCCAACTAGCGGGAGGCATGAATGAGCAGTTCTTC
>TRBV4-3|TRBJ2-1|TRBD1|-
CASSLDRDSPNNEQFF
TGCGCCAGCAGCCTAGACCGGGACAGCCCAAACAATGAGCAGTTCTTC
>TRBV2|TRBJ2-2|TRBD2|once
CASRYPIAGENTGELFF
TGTGCCAGCAGGTACCCTATAGCGGGGGAGAACACCGGGGAGCTGTTTTTT
>TRBV19|TRBJ1-1|-|-
CASQNQVNREAFF
TGTGCCAGTCAAAACCAGGTGAACCGGGAAGCTTTCTTT
>TRBV15|TRBJ1-1|-|few
CATSRGRTEAFF
TGTGCCACCAGCAGAGGGAGGACTGAAGCTTTCTTT
>TRBV4-2|TRBJ1-1|TRBD1|-
CASSQVDRVNTEAFF
TGTGCCAGCAGCCAAGTGGACAGGGTGAACACTGAAGCTTTCTTT
>TRBV5-1|TRBJ2-3|-|-
CASSATSQDTDTQYF
TGCGCCAGCAGCGCAACATCGCAGGACACAGATACGCAGTATTTT
>TRBV6-1|TRBJ1-4|TRBD1|-
CASRARGTGDEKLFF
TGTGCCAGCAGGGCCAGGGGGACAGGGGATGAAAAACTGTTTTTT
>TRBV27|TRBJ1-2|-|-
CASSLGGANGYTF
TGTGCCAGCAGTTTAGGGGGGGCTAATGGCTACACCTTC
>TRBV19|TRBJ2-7|TRBD1|-
CASSPGTGGYEQYF
TGTGCCAGTAGCCCGGGGACAGGGGGCTACGAGCAGTACTTC
>TRBV4-3|TRBJ2-3|-|-
CASSQGRAVDTQYF
TGCGCCAGCAGCCAAGGGAGAGCGGTAGATACGCAGTATTTT
>TRBV7-6|TRBJ2-5|-|-
CASGGETQYF
TGTGCCAGCGGGGGGGAGACCCAGTACTTC
>TRBV19|TRBJ2-3|TRBD2|-
CASSIGGGFLSSTDTQYF
TGTGCCAGTAGTATAGGCGGGGGGTTCCTCTCTAGCACAGATACGCAGTATTTT
>TRBV7-9|TRBJ1-1|-|-
CASSSSGNTEAFF
TGTGCCAGCAGCTCTTCAGGGAACACTGAAGCTTTCTTT
>TRBV5-1|TRBJ2-1|TRBD2|-
CASSLLAGNSYNEQFF
TGCGCCAGCAGCTTGCTAGCGGGGAATAGCTACAATGAGCAGTTCTTC
>TRBV2|TRBJ1-2|TRBD1|-
CASVTGINYGYTF
TGTGCCAGCGTGACAGGGATCAACTATGGCTACACCTTC
>TRBV7-2|TRBJ2-3|-|-
CASSREGRSLSDTQYF
TGTGCCAGCAGCCGAGAGGGCCGCTCCTTATCAGATACGCAGTATTTT
>TRBV4-1|TRBJ2-1|TRBD2|once
CASSQTVGLAGPYNEQFF
TGCGCCAGCAGCCAAACGGTTGGACTAGCGGGCCCCTACAATGAGCAGTTCTTC
>TRBV9|TRBJ1-1|-|-
CASSVAITGEAFF
TGTGCCAGCAGCGTAGCGATAACAGGGGAAGCTTTCTTT
>TRBV19|TRBJ2-6|-|-
CASRVIPTSGANVLTF
TGTGCCAGCAGGGTTATCCCTACCTCTGGGGCCAACGTCCTGACTTTC
>TRBV19|TRBJ2-1|-|-
CASSRDSDYNEQFF
TGTGCCAGTAGCAGGGACTCAGATTACAATGAGCAGTTCTTC
>TRBV10-3|TRBJ1-5|-|-
CAISESSNQPQHF
TGTGCCATCAGTGAGTCGAGTAATCAGCCCCAGCATTTT
>TRBV10-3|TRBJ2-7|TRBD2|-
CAISGASGVAYEQYF
TGTGCCATCAGTGGCGCTAGCGGGGTAGCGTACGAGCAGTACTTC
>TRBV19|TRBJ2-2|TRBD1|-
CASSIRTGAAGELFF
TGTGCCAGTAGTATACGGACAGGGGCGGCCGGGGAGCTGTTTTTT
>TRBV5-4|TRBJ2-1|TRBD1|once
CASAGTGKVRSSNEQFF
TGTGCCAGCGCCGGGACAGGGAAGGTTCGATCCAGCAATGAGCAGTTCTTC
>TRBV5-1|TRBJ1-3|TRBD1|-
CASSTAGGAGNTIYF
TGCGCCAGCAGCACCGCAGGGGGCGCAGGAAACACCATATATTTT
>TRBV5-4|TRBJ2-5|-|few
CASRPGTLQETQYF
TGTGCCAGCAGACCTGGGACTTTGCAAGAGACCCAGTACTTC
>TRBV27|TRBJ2-7|TRBD1|-
CASSFSGQASYEQYF
TGTGCCAGCAGTTTTTCGGGACAGGCCTCCTACGAGCAGTACTTC